This T cell receptor beta chain was obtained from a study of PD-1 blockade in classical Hodgkin lymphoma (TCRdb year 2020). In terms of the full investigation: To define a peripheral blood immune signature of response to PD-1 blockade in classical Hodgkin lymphoma, the study combined TCR beta sequencing with CyTOF.

As to this clone: What this receptor recognizes is not known. The sample holds no much larger clone one base away, and base qualities are not on file.

The germline V gene sets CDR1 to SGHTA and CDR2 to FQGNSA. CDR3 length: 15 amino acids, cysteine to phenylalanine. The entry retains the CDR3 DNA only, 45 bases that are in frame from base 1. Trimming removed 6 bases from V and 2 bases from J, leaving 17 bases between the germline ends. Study-level results and caveats: The study was restricted to a single clinical trial cohort, and the causes of repertoire differences, possibly disease activity or prior therapy, were left undefined. Baseline TCR diversity was reported to be lower in newly diagnosed patients than in healthy donors, and even lower in relapsed/refractory patients.

The time point label here, explained by the study, means: newly diagnosed, previously untreated cHL patient sample. To serve as a comparison group for the relapsed/refractory trial patients, PBMCs were sequenced from patients with newly diagnosed, previously untreated classical Hodgkin lymphoma. Peripheral blood was collected in 8 mL Vacutainer Cell Preparation Tubes, from which PBMCs were isolated by centrifugation and then cryopreserved. The Qiagen DNeasy kit was used to extract genomic DNA from unsorted PBMCs and from the negatively selected CD4+ and CD8+ fractions. TCR beta CDR3 regions were amplified by immunoSEQ multiplex PCR using primers annealing to V and J segments. A synthetic immune receptor repertoire was used to minimize amplification bias, and any residual bias was removed computationally once sequencing was done. The study's processing was this. Custom Python scripts were used to quantify repertoire diversity as the Shannon entropy index. Unsorted, CD4+ and CD8+ repertoires were analyzed separately, except for combined analyses in which CD4+ and CD8+ sequences were merged in silico. TCRdb's version of the immuneACCESS table is confined to in-frame rearrangements and falls short of the full clone set. An unresolved V gene accounts for under half of the shortfall where checked; the remainder is of unknown origin. V, J and clone size are those of that table, while D and trimming were read from the DNA. The sample table lists 30,000 or so clones, more than 85% of them with a count of one. Clones ranked in the top ten supply roughly 3.8% of the sample.

The sequencing input was peripheral blood mononuclear cells (PBMCs). The sequence was obtained from a human donor with classical Hodgkin lymphoma. The chain joins TRBV7-2 to TRBJ2-7, with no D gene named confidently. CDR3 protein: CASSSPALGTYEQYF. The DNA reads as follows: TGTGCCAGCAGTTCGCCGGCTCTGGGTACCTACGAGCAGTACTTC.